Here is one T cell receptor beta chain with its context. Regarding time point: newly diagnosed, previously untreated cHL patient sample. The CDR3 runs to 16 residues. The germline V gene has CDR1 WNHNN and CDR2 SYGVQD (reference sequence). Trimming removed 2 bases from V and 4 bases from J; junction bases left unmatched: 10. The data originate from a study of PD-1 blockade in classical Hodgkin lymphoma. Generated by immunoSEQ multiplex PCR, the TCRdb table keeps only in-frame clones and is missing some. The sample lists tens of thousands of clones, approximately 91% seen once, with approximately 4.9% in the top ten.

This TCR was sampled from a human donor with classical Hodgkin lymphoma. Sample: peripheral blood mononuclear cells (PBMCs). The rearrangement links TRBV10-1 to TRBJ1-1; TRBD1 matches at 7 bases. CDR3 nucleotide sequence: TGCGCCAGCAGTGAGGCCCGGGACAGCGGGGTCACTGAAGCTTTCTTT. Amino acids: CASSEARDSGVTEAFF.